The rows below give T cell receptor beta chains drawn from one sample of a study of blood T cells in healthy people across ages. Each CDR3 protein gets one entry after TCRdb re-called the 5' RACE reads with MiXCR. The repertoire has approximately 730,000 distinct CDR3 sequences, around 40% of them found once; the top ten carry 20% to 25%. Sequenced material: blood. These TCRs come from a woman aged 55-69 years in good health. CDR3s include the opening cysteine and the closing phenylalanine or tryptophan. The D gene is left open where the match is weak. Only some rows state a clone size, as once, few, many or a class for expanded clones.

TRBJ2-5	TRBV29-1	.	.	CSTFLALRTEETQYF	TGCAGCACTTTTTTGGCCTTGCGGACGGAAGAGACCCAGTACTTC
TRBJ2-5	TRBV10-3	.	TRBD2	CAMAVGTSANEQYF	TGTGCCATGGCGGTCGGGACTAGCGCGAATGAGCAGTACTTC
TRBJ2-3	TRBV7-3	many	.	CASSLGGYGTTDTQYF	TGTGCCAGCAGCTTAGGGGGGTACGGAACCACAGATACGCAGTATTTT
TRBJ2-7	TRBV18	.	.	CASSPPSQGGYEQYF	TGTGCCAGCTCACCACCGAGCCAGGGAGGCTACGAGCAGTACTTC
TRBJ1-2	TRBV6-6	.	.	CASSPSDDGGAYGYTF	TGTGCCAGCAGTCCATCGGACGACGGTGGGGCCTATGGCTACACCTTC
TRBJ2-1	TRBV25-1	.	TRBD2	CASSDSAGGTNEQFF	TGTGCCAGCAGTGATTCAGCGGGAGGTACCAATGAGCAGTTCTTC
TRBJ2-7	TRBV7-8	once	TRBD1	CASSPTGVGYEQYF	TGTGCCAGCAGCCCTACAGGGGTCGGCTACGAGCAGTACTTC
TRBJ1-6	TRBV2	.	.	CASSELGNNSPLHF	TGTGCCAGCAGTGAATTGGGAAATAATTCACCCCTCCACTTT
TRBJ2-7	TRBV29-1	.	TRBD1	CSVEDRLTSYDQYF	TGCAGCGTTGAGGACAGGCTTACTTCCTACGACCAGTACTTC
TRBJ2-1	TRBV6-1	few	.	CAGSEVGGNEQFF	TGTGCCGGCAGTGAAGTAGGCGGCAATGAGCAGTTCTTC
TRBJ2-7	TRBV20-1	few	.	CSAAGGGNEQYF	TGCAGTGCCGCCGGGGGAGGAAACGAGCAGTACTTC
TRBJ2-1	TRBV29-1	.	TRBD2	CSERTSGRNEQFF	TGCAGCGAAAGGACTAGCGGGAGGAATGAGCAGTTCTTC
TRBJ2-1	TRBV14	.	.	CASSQRRRGNEQFF	TGTGCCAGCAGCCAACGGCGCAGGGGAAATGAGCAGTTCTTC
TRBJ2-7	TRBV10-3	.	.	CAITPQGGETYGEQYF	TGTGCCATCACCCCTCAGGGGGGGGAGACATATGGCGAGCAGTACTTC
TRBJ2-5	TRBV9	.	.	CASSVVGLLQETQYF	TGTGCCAGCAGCGTAGTAGGGTTGTTACAGGAGACCCAGTACTTC
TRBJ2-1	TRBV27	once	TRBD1	CASRGTGMGYEQFF	TGTGCCAGCAGGGGGACAGGGATGGGGTACGAGCAGTTCTTC
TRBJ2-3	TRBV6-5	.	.	CASSYSVGVSTDTQYF	TGTGCCAGCAGCTACTCGGTCGGGGTTAGCACAGATACGCAGTATTTT
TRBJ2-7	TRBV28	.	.	CASKTGALAYEQYF	TGTGCCAGCAAAACGGGAGCTTTAGCCTACGAGCAGTACTTC
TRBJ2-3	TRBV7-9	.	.	CASSLVSPDTQYF	TGTGCCAGCAGCTTAGTGAGTCCAGATACGCAGTATTTT
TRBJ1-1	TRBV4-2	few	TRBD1	CASSLRDRGRSNTEAFF	TGTGCCAGCAGCCTCCGGGACAGGGGGAGAAGCAACACTGAAGCTTTCTTT
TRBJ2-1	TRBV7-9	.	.	CASSLSKGYFYNEQFF	TGTGCCAGCAGCCTATCCAAGGGCTACTTCTACAATGAGCAGTTCTTC
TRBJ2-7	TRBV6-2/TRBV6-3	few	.	CASSTQAVADYEQYF	TGTGCCAGCAGCACACAGGCCGTGGCCGACTACGAGCAGTACTTC
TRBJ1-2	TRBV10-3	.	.	CAISDSRVYGYTF	TGTGCCATCAGTGACTCCAGGGTCTATGGCTACACCTTC
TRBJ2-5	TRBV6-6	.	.	CASSWGTTWPQETQYF	TGTGCCAGCAGCTGGGGGACCACTTGGCCCCAAGAGACCCAGTACTTC
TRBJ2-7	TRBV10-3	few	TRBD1	CAAARDSIPYEQYF	TGTGCCGCAGCGAGGGACAGTATTCCCTACGAGCAGTACTTC
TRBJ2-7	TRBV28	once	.	CASSYRDYYEQYF	TGTGCCAGCAGTTACAGGGATTACTACGAGCAGTACTTC
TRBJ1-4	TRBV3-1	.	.	CASSLVGGRGEKLFF	TGTGCCAGCAGCCTCGTAGGGGGGCGTGGGGAAAAACTGTTTTTT
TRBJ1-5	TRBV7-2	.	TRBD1	CASSLEGASNQPQHF	TGTGCCAGCAGCCTGGAGGGGGCTAGCAATCAGCCCCAGCATTTT
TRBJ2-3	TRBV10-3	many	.	CAISESRGDSDTQYF	TGTGCCATCAGTGAGTCGAGAGGAGATTCAGATACGCAGTATTTT
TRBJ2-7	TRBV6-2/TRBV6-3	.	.	CASSSRKTGSEQYF	TGTGCCAGCAGTTCACGTAAAACAGGGTCCGAGCAGTACTTC